This T cell receptor beta chain was found in a study of blood T cell repertoires in COVID-19. Study-level background: Acute and convalescent COVID-19 specimens originated in the United States, Italy and Spain. From T cells, B-cell-depleted T cells, or PBMCs came the material, which was cDNA or gDNA.

This clone was detected only a few times. Original data processing: How many nucleated cells were present was estimated from reference gene primer amplification. This table comes from immunoSEQ multiplex PCR, and its TCRdb copy is limited to in-frame clones, with some not included. That table is the source of V, J and clone size, and D and trimming were worked out from the DNA. Of approximately 61,000 clones in the sample, about 85% were seen once. This CDR3 spans 14 amino acids. With 5 bases removed from V and 7 bases from J, the gap between germline ends came to 17 bases. CDR1 SGHTA and CDR2 FQGNSA come from the germline V gene.

The chain combines TRBV7-2 with TRBJ2-5, with a tentative D call TRBD2 (5 bases). Material for sequencing was peripheral blood. This TCR came from a man in his 70s with acute or convalescent COVID-19. The CDR3 loop reads CASSASSRGGTQYF. DNA of the CDR3: TGTGCCAGCAGCGCGTCTAGCCGGGGTGGGACCCAGTACTTC.